This T cell receptor (beta chain) is drawn from a study of T-cell reconstitution after alpha-beta-depleted transplantation in children. Deletions cut 1 base from V and 0 bases from J, with 11 bases between. Germline V gives CDR1 SGHKS, CDR2 YYEKEE (reference sequence). This CDR3 is built from 16 residues. This clonotype was seen at least ten times. A TCRbeta library incorporating unique molecular identifiers was prepared. One entry per CDR3 protein, called by TCRdb with MiXCR from the PCR reads. Among fewer than 120,000 distinct CDR3 sequences listed, about a tenth were seen once. The clonotype comes from a human donor who donated a stem cell graft to a child with acute lymphoblastic leukemia. Source: PBMCs from the stem cell graft donor, taken from the stem cell graft. The chain has TRBV5-5 and TRBJ1-5; maybe TRBD1 (5 bases). The CDR3 nucleotides read TGTGCCAGCAGCTTGTGGTTGGGACTTAGCAATCAGCCCCAGCATTTT. This sequence encodes CASSLWLGLSNQPQHF. The full variable domain, completed using reference TRBV5-5 and TRBJ1-5, is DAGVTQSPTHLIKTRGQQVTLRCSPISGHKSVSWYQQVLGQGPQFIFQYYEKEERGRGNFPDRFSARQFPNYSSELNVNALLLGDSALYLCASSLWLGLSNQPQHFGDGTRLSIL.